A selection of T cell receptor beta chains follows, all from one sample in a study of vaccination and CD4 T cells after COVID-19. TCRdb fed the PCR reads into MiXCR, producing one record per CDR3 protein. This table holds roughly 16,000 distinct CDR3 sequences, less than 75% found once. The antigens these receptors bind are not known. The material sequenced was CD4+ T cells from blood, cultured in vitro. Source of these receptors: a human donor who had recovered from COVID-19. Both conserved end residues are part of each CDR3. The D gene is left open where the match is weak. Only some rows state a clone size, as once, few, many or a class for expanded clones.

clone_size	v_call	d_call	cdr3_length	j_call	cdr3_aa	cdr3_nt
.	TRBV5-1	TRBD2	15	TRBJ2-1	CASSRTSGSTNEQFF	TGCGCCAGCAGCAGGACTAGCGGGAGTACGAATGAGCAGTTCTTC
few	TRBV20-1	.	14	TRBJ1-1	CSAERGGGTLEAFF	TGCAGTGCTGAGAGGGGAGGGGGGACGCTGGAAGCTTTCTTT
.	TRBV28	.	14	TRBJ1-2	CASSLIVMVRGYTF	TGTGCCAGCAGTTTGATTGTGATGGTCCGTGGCTACACCTTC
.	TRBV20-1	.	12	TRBJ1-2	CSAIAGVLGYTF	TGCAGCGCTATAGCGGGGGTTCTTGGCTACACCTTC
few	TRBV20-1	TRBD1	15	TRBJ1-5	CSAPGQGGVDQPQHF	TGCAGTGCTCCAGGACAGGGAGGGGTCGATCAGCCCCAGCATTTT
.	TRBV11-3	.	14	TRBJ2-2	CASSLSFVNGELFF	TGTGCCAGCAGCTTATCGTTTGTTAACGGGGAGCTGTTTTTT
.	TRBV18	.	14	TRBJ1-5	CASSQQSSNQPQHF	TGTGCCAGCTCCCAGCAGTCTAGCAATCAGCCCCAGCATTTT
.	TRBV2	.	13	TRBJ1-5	CASSDQGGQPQHF	TGTGCCAGCAGTGATCAGGGTGGGCAGCCCCAGCATTTT
.	TRBV6-1	.	13	TRBJ1-5	CASTRGQNQPQHF	TGTGCCAGCACGCGTGGACAGAATCAGCCCCAGCATTTT
once	TRBV5-1	.	14	TRBJ1-6	CASSRGRDNSPLHF	TGCGCCAGCAGCAGGGGACGGGATAATTCACCCCTCCACTTT
.	TRBV10-1	.	14	TRBJ2-3	CASKAHSGTDTQYF	TGCGCCAGCAAAGCCCACTCGGGCACAGATACGCAGTATTTT
.	TRBV10-3	.	14	TRBJ1-1	CAISELTVAAIAFF	TGTGCCATCAGTGAGCTCACCGTCGCCGCGATAGCTTTCTTT
.	TRBV7-8	.	15	TRBJ2-2	CASSFSGPNTGELFF	TGTGCCAGCAGCTTCAGCGGCCCGAACACCGGGGAGCTGTTTTTT
.	TRBV7-9	.	15	TRBJ1-6	CASSLSAVSNSPLHF	TGTGCCAGCAGCTTAAGTGCAGTCTCTAATTCACCCCTCCACTTT
.	TRBV7-2	.	16	TRBJ2-2	CASSLWLKQGAGELFF	TGTGCCAGCAGCTTATGGTTAAAACAGGGCGCCGGGGAGCTGTTTTTT
once	TRBV20-1	.	13	TRBJ2-7	CSGRKGTAYEQYF	TGCAGTGGGAGAAAGGGGACTGCCTACGAGCAGTACTTC
.	TRBV4-3	TRBD2	20	TRBJ2-1	CASSFRYLAGRPPKGDEQFF	TGCGCCAGCAGCTTTCGATATCTAGCGGGACGGCCCCCGAAGGGCGATGAGCAGTTCTTC
.	TRBV18	.	14	TRBJ2-7	CASSPPEPSYEQYF	TGTGCCAGCTCACCACCGGAGCCTTCCTACGAGCAGTACTTC
.	TRBV11-2	.	13	TRBJ2-7	CASSLLTGYEQYF	TGTGCCAGCAGCTTACTTACTGGCTACGAGCAGTACTTC
.	TRBV27	.	15	TRBJ1-5	CASSSLSGGNQPQHF	TGTGCCAGCAGTTCTTTATCGGGGGGCAATCAGCCCCAGCATTTT
.	TRBV24-1	.	13	TRBJ1-2	CATSDQSSYGYTF	TGTGCCACCAGTGACCAGAGCTCGTATGGCTACACCTTC
.	TRBV7-9	.	15	TRBJ2-5	CATSLAATRVQTQYF	TGTGCCACCAGCTTAGCAGCGACTAGGGTGCAGACCCAGTACTTC
.	TRBV7-2	.	13	TRBJ1-6	CASSLAQSSPLHF	TGTGCCAGCAGCTTAGCCCAGAGTTCACCCCTCCACTTT
.	TRBV11-2	.	14	TRBJ1-1	CASSGGALNTEAFF	TGTGCCAGCAGCGGGGGGGCGTTGAACACTGAAGCTTTCTTT
.	TRBV27	.	16	TRBJ2-5	CASRGWGFSDKETQYF	TGTGCCAGCCGCGGTTGGGGATTTTCTGATAAAGAGACCCAGTACTTC
.	TRBV20-1	.	14	TRBJ2-5	CSAALRVDGETQYF	TGCAGTGCGGCGCTCCGGGTCGATGGGGAGACCCAGTACTTC
.	TRBV6-1	.	12	TRBJ1-4	CASRPVDGKLFF	TGTGCCAGCAGACCCGTTGATGGCAAACTGTTTTTT
once	TRBV6-5	TRBD1	18	TRBJ1-5	CASSYSRDRVLSNQPQHF	TGTGCCAGCAGTTACTCCCGGGACAGGGTTTTGAGCAATCAGCCCCAGCATTTT
.	TRBV9	.	14	TRBJ1-2	CASSAHTGYYGYTF	TGTGCCAGCAGCGCCCATACAGGGTACTATGGCTACACCTTC
.	TRBV7-9	.	15	TRBJ1-3	CASSFQAGAGNTIYF	TGTGCCAGCAGCTTCCAAGCAGGGGCTGGAAACACCATATATTTT
.	TRBV7-9	TRBD1	15	TRBJ1-3	CASSLQGAVGNTIYF	TGTGCCAGCAGCTTACAGGGGGCCGTTGGAAACACCATATATTTT